This TCR beta chain is from a study of blood T cell repertoires in COVID-19. Whole-study context: Samples of COVID-19 (acute and convalescent) were obtained from the United States, Italy and Spain. The cDNA or gDNA used as material had been derived from T cells, B-cell-depleted T cells, or PBMCs.

Authors' methods: Reference gene primers were amplified, and this amplification served to estimate nucleated cell counts. The assay was immunoSEQ multiplex PCR, and TCRdb's table has in-frame clones only and misses some. V, J and clone size are taken as reported in that table, and D and trimming were inferred from the DNA itself. The sample contains under 300,000 clones, around nine tenths of which appear only once. This CDR3 contains 17 residues. Germline CDR1 MDHEN, CDR2 SYDVKM. The trim removed 6 bases at V and 4 bases at J, leaving 12 bases unmatched. The clonotype originates from a middle-aged woman who had recovered from COVID-19. The chain carries TRBV28 and TRBJ2-1; 10 bases are a match to TRBD2. Sequencing input: peripheral blood. CDR3 bases: TGTGCCAGCAGCCCGAGGAATAGCGGGGGGTTATACAATGAGCAGTTCTTC. It encodes CASSPRNSGGLYNEQFF.